The 21 T cell receptor beta chains below come from one sample, sequenced in a study of CD8 T cells in ankylosing spondylitis. Study observations and caveats: Characteristic of ankylosing spondylitis blood, it appeared, was a TCR beta motif comprising about eight highly homologous variants.

These TCRs are of unknown antigen specificity. TCRdb recomputed calls from the 5' RACE reads with MiXCR, one row per CDR3 protein. Found here are a few hundred thousand distinct CDR3 sequences, 17% of them singletons; the top ten hold approximately 1%. The sequencing input was blood, either unsorted or a sorted T cell fraction (not recorded which). The receptors originated from a male donor with ankylosing spondylitis.

There are a few counts of this clonotype. The chain carries TRBV6-1 and TRBJ1-4; D is unclear. Trimming shortened V by 3 bases and J by 7 bases, and 12 bases separated the two germline ends. The CDR3 has 14 residues. Per germline, CDR1 MNHNS and CDR2 SASEGT. CDR3 residues: CASSDARVGEKLFF. The DNA of the CDR3 is TGTGCCAGCAGTGATGCGAGGGTCGGTGAAAAACTGTTTTTT.

This clonotype was counted only a few times. J is TRBJ2-2 and V is TRBV20-1, with TRBD2 matching 8 bases. The CDR3 extends over 13 amino acids. J was trimmed by 6 bases and V by 2 bases; bases with no gene match: 2. CDR1 and CDR2 (germline): DFQATT, SNEGSKA (reference sequence). The CDR3 coding sequence is TGCAGTGCTAGATCAGCGGGAGCCGGGGAGCTGTTTTTT. It is translated as CSARSAGAGELFF.

In its sample, this clonotype was seen many times. CDR3 in DNA: TGCAGCGTTCTCCGCCCCACAGGGGGCGCGGGTGGCTACACCTTC. Amino acids: CSVLRPTGGAGGYTF. This chain connects TRBV29-1 to TRBJ1-2; 9 nucleotides line up with TRBD1. CDR3 length: 15 amino acids. Germline V gene lookup returns CDR1 SQVTM and CDR2 ANQGSEA. V dropped 5 bases and J dropped 7; count of bases not matched to a gene: 14.

This clonotype was observed a handful of times. The rearrangement links TRBV3-1 to TRBJ2-3; D ambiguous. Germline V gene sequence: CDR1 LGHDT, CDR2 YNNKEL (reference sequence). The CDR3 runs 15 residues. V was trimmed by 1 base and J by 2 bases, leaving 10 bases between them. The DNA of the CDR3 is TGTGCCAGCAGCCAAGCCGACTTAAACACAGATACGCAGTATTTT. Translation: CASSQADLNTDTQYF.

This clonotype has more than one count but fewer than ten. The chain combines TRBV7-8 with TRBJ2-7; 10 bases match TRBD2. This CDR3 has 15 amino acids. The V gene's germline CDR1 is SGHVS and CDR2 FQNEAQ. Trimming removed 1 base from V and 9 bases from J; junction bases left unmatched: 9. The CDR3: CASSLEGTSAFGQYF. CDR3 bases: TGTGCCAGCAGCTTAGAAGGGACTAGCGCCTTCGGGCAGTACTTC.

This clonotype was recorded many times. For the CDR3, the DNA is TGTGCCAGCAGCTTGGCCAGCGGAGGGGTCTACAATGAGCAGTTCTTC. Protein sequence: CASSLASGGVYNEQFF. The chain combines TRBV5-6 with TRBJ2-1; tentatively, D is TRBD2 (6 bases). This CDR3 is built from 16 residues. Germline CDR1 reads SGHDT; CDR2 reads YYEEEE. V was pared by 0 bases and J by 3 bases, with 13 bases between. The full variable domain, completed using reference TRBV5-6 and TRBJ2-1, is DAGVTQSPTHLIKTRGQQVTLRCSPKSGHDTVSWYQQALGQGPQFIFQYYEEEERQRGNFPDRFSGHQFPNYSSELNVNALLLGDSALYLCASSLASGGVYNEQFFGPGTRLTVL.

Only a few counts were recorded for this clonotype. The chain is built from TRBV6-1 and TRBJ2-5; D may correspond to TRBD1 or TRBD2 (6 bases each). The V end lost 5 bases, the J end lost 0 bases, and 13 bases lay between the germline ends. The CDR3 covers 15 residues. Germline CDR1 and CDR2: MNHNS and SASEGT. CDR3 residues: CASSPGGEYQETQYF. The CDR3 DNA follows: TGTGCCAGCAGTCCCGGGGGCGAGTACCAAGAGACCCAGTACTTC.

The chain has TRBV18 and TRBJ2-5; D is undetermined. Trimming pared 1 base from V and 2 bases from J, leaving 5 bases between. This CDR3 has 13 amino acids. Germline V gene sequence: CDR1 KGHSH, CDR2 LQKENI. The CDR3 reads CASSPREQETQYF. CDR3 DNA: TGTGCCAGCTCACCACGTGAGCAAGAGACCCAGTACTTC.

This clonotype was counted a few times. The chain links TRBV7-9 to TRBJ1-6; D ambiguous. Trimming took 5 bases from V and 8 from J, leaving 13 bases between them. CDR1 and CDR2 from the germline V gene are SEHNR and FQNEAQ (reference sequence). The CDR3 loop spans 14 amino acids. CDR3 in DNA: TGTGCCAGCAGCACAGACACCGAGCATTCACCCCTCCACTTT. It is translated as CASSTDTEHSPLHF.

This clonotype was picked up a small number of times. The chain is built from TRBV12-3 or TRBV12-4 and TRBJ2-3; D perhaps matches TRBD2 (5 bases). The germline V and J ends were trimmed by 5 bases and 1 base, with 19 bases remaining between them. CDR3 size: 17 residues. CDR3 loop: CASSEAATNFGTDTQYF. CDR3 coding DNA: TGTGCCAGCAGTGAGGCAGCGACTAACTTTGGCACAGATACGCAGTATTTT.

The chain is built from TRBV7-2 and TRBJ2-3; D possibly uses TRBD1 or TRBD2 (5 bases each). V shed 6 bases and J shed 2 bases, with 21 bases lying between them. The length of the CDR3 is 17 residues. The V gene's germline CDR1 is SGHTA and CDR2 FQGNSA. Here the CDR3 DNA reads TGTGCCAGCAGTCGCCCCGGGTGGGACCGGAACACAGATACGCAGTATTTT. Translated, it gives CASSRPGWDRNTDTQYF. Full variable domain (rest looked up from reference TRBV7-2 and TRBJ2-3): GAGVSQSPSNKVTEKGKDVELRCDPISGHTALYWYRQSLGQGLEFLIYFQGNSAPDKSGLPSDRFSAERTGGSVSTLTIQRTQQEDSAVYLCASSRPGWDRNTDTQYFGPGTRLTVL.

This chain uses TRBV7-6 with TRBJ2-1; 12 bases fit TRBD2. V dropped 6 bases and J dropped 3; count of bases not matched to a gene: 6. The CDR3 runs 16 residues. The germline gives CDR1 SGHVS, CDR2 FNYEAQ. CDR3 sequence (DNA): TGTGCCAGCAGTCCCGGACTAGCGGGGTACTACAATGAGCAGTTCTTC. It translates to CASSPGLAGYYNEQFF.

In its sample, this clonotype was seen a few times. The chain joins TRBV20-1 to TRBJ2-1, with 13 bases matching TRBD2. Germline trimming cut 6 bases from V and 4 bases from J; bases unmatched to any gene: 9. Germline CDR1 DFQATT, CDR2 SNEGSKA (reference sequence). This CDR3 is built from 16 residues. The CDR3 sequence: CSALKGLAGLYNEQFF. CDR3 DNA sequence: TGCAGTGCCCTTAAGGGACTAGCGGGACTTTACAATGAGCAGTTCTTC.

This clonotype was seen more than once but under ten times. The V and J genes are TRBV20-1 and TRBJ2-1, with D maybe TRBD2 (6 bases). V shed 0 bases and J shed 0 bases, with 18 bases lying between them. Looked up from germline, CDR1 is DFQATT and CDR2 is SNEGSKA (reference sequence). The CDR3 runs 18 residues. The CDR3 protein is CSAREPPIRGSSYNEQFF. Written as DNA, the CDR3 is TGCAGTGCTAGAGAGCCCCCTATTCGGGGGAGCTCCTACAATGAGCAGTTCTTC.

This clonotype was observed a handful of times. This rearrangement joins TRBV7-9 to TRBJ2-3, with D tentatively TRBD1 or TRBD2 (6 bases each). V shed 8 bases and J shed 8 bases, with 14 bases lying between them. Germline-derived CDR1 and CDR2 are SEHNR and FQNEAQ (reference sequence). The CDR3 is 12 amino acids. In nucleotides, the CDR3 is TGTGCCAGCGACATACAGGGAGGTACGCAGTATTTT. This encodes CASDIQGGTQYF.

There are many counts of this clonotype. The genes are TRBV5-1 and TRBJ2-3; D is possibly TRBD2 (6 bases). CDR3 length: 15 amino acids. Germline values: CDR1 SGHRS, CDR2 YFSETQ. Deletions cut 4 bases from V and 6 bases from J, with 18 bases between. The CDR3 sequence: CASSMEGGSVDTQYF. The CDR3 coding sequence is TGCGCCAGCAGCATGGAGGGTGGGAGTGTCGATACGCAGTATTTT. Together with reference TRBV5-1 and TRBJ2-3, the CDR3 gives the full variable domain: KAGVTQTPRYLIKTRGQQVTLSCSPISGHRSVSWYQQTPGQGLQFLFEYFSETQRNKGNFPGRFSGRQFSNSRSEMNVSTLELGDSALYLCASSMEGGSVDTQYFGPGTRLTVL.

There are a few counts of this clonotype. This chain uses TRBV4-1 with TRBJ2-7, with D maybe TRBD1 (6 bases). The germline V gene has CDR1 MGHRA and CDR2 YSYEKL. CDR3 size: 15 residues. Trimming removed 0 bases from V and 0 bases from J, with 9 bases in between. CDR3 nucleotide sequence: TGCGCCAGCAGCCAAGAGAGGACAGTCTCCTACGAGCAGTACTTC. Translating it yields CASSQERTVSYEQYF.

The chain has TRBV18 and TRBJ1-2; D is undetermined. Trimming took 10 bases from V and 8 from J, leaving 23 bases between them. CDR1 is KGHSH, CDR2 LQKENI, per germline. The CDR3 has 14 residues. This CDR3 is CATQSSAGSRGYTF. CDR3 nucleotide sequence: TGTGCCACCCAATCATCCGCCGGGTCCCGGGGCTACACCTTC.

This clonotype occurred once. The chain's CDR3 is CASSQAQATNEKLFF. Written as DNA, the CDR3 is TGCGCCAGCAGCCAAGCACAGGCAACTAATGAAAAACTGTTTTTT. This rearrangement joins TRBV4-3 to TRBJ1-4; D perhaps matches TRBD1 (5 bases). With 1 base removed from V and 0 bases from J, the gap between germline ends came to 6 bases. The length of the CDR3 is 15 residues. Germline CDR1 LGHNA, CDR2 YSLEER.

The V call is TRBV20-1, the J call TRBJ2-5, with 7 bases identical to TRBD2. V was pared by 0 bases and J by 4 bases, with 14 bases of the junction left unmatched. Per the germline V gene, CDR1 is DFQATT and CDR2 is SNEGSKA (reference sequence). The CDR3 consists of 17 residues. The CDR3: CSARDAPLSLAGETQYF. Written as DNA, the CDR3 is TGCAGTGCTAGAGATGCCCCCCTCTCCTTAGCGGGAGAGACCCAGTACTTC.

This chain uses TRBV20-1 with TRBJ2-3; TRBD2 matches 7 bases. Germline CDR1 is DFQATT and CDR2 is SNEGSKA (reference sequence). The CDR3 has 13 amino acids. V lost 5 bases, J lost 5 bases, and 7 bases stayed unmatched. The CDR3 DNA sequence: TGCAGTGCTCAGAGGGGCGGGGGAGATACGCAGTATTTT. It yields the protein CSAQRGGGDTQYF.